A selection of T cell receptor beta chains follows, all from one sample in a study of blood T cells in healthy people across ages. In TCRdb, the 5' RACE reads were re-called with MiXCR into one record per CDR3 protein. Of over 1,200,000 distinct CDR3 sequences listed, around 59% are singletons. The sequenced sample consisted of blood. These receptors all stem from a man between 18 and 35 years old in good health. Both conserved end residues are part of each CDR3. D genes are given only for firm matches. The size field is filled for only some rows; it gives once, few, many or a size class.

>TRBJ1-2|TRBV25-1|TRBD1|-
CASSGEYRGGYTF
TGTGCCAGCAGTGGAGAGTACAGGGGTGGCTACACCTTC
>TRBJ1-1|TRBV19|-|once
CASSIDQVAATEAFF
TGTGCCAGTAGTATAGATCAGGTCGCGGCTACTGAAGCTTTCTTT
>TRBJ2-7|TRBV2|TRBD2|-
CASTSSGGHRSYEQYF
TGTGCCAGCACCTCTAGCGGGGGCCACCGCTCCTACGAGCAGTACTTC
>TRBJ2-4|TRBV12-3/TRBV12-4|-|-
CASSLLAKEGVAKNIQYF
TGTGCCAGCAGTTTACTAGCGAAAGAAGGGGTAGCCAAAAACATTCAGTACTTC
>TRBJ2-3|TRBV9|TRBD2|-
CASSPSGIGDTQYF
TGTGCCAGCAGCCCAAGCGGGATTGGAGATACGCAGTATTTT
>TRBJ2-1|TRBV3-1|-|once
CASSQVPQFF
TGTGCCAGCAGCCAAGTGCCGCAGTTCTTC
>TRBJ1-2|TRBV7-8|TRBD1|-
CASSLASGAGGYGYTF
TGTGCCAGCAGCTTAGCGAGTGGTGCAGGGGGGTATGGCTACACCTTC
>TRBJ2-3|TRBV10-3|TRBD2|few
CAISGPSGTSGSDTQYF
TGTGCCATCAGTGGACCTTCCGGGACTAGCGGGAGTGATACGCAGTATTTT
>TRBJ2-7|TRBV7-2|TRBD1|-
CASSLDGTGGWDEQYF
TGTGCCAGCAGCTTGGACGGGACAGGGGGCTGGGACGAGCAGTACTTC
>TRBJ1-2|TRBV18|-|-
CASSRRQVNGYTF
TGTGCCAGCTCACGACGGCAGGTTAATGGCTACACCTTC
>TRBJ2-3|TRBV4-1|-|-
CASSQRAGTDTQYF
TGCGCCAGCAGCCAACGAGCGGGCACAGATACGCAGTATTTT
>TRBJ2-7|TRBV20-1|-|-
CSAPAPSGTYSYEQYF
TGCAGTGCTCCGGCCCCGTCTGGGACTTATTCCTACGAGCAGTACTTC
>TRBJ2-5|TRBV7-8|-|-
CASSLANGVQGAQYF
TGTGCCAGCAGCTTAGCCAATGGAGTACAAGGGGCCCAGTACTTC
>TRBJ2-1|TRBV14|-|few
CASSRNQGGEQFF
TGTGCCAGCAGCCGGAACCAGGGGGGGGAGCAGTTCTTC
>TRBJ2-5|TRBV6-2/TRBV6-3|-|few
CASSYSGGEGQTQYF
TGTGCCAGCAGTTACTCAGGCGGGGAAGGACAGACCCAGTACTTC
>TRBJ2-7|TRBV2|-|-
CASSDAGTQSYEQYF
TGTGCCAGCAGTGACGCCGGGACACAGTCCTACGAGCAGTACTTC
>TRBJ2-5|TRBV29-1|-|few
CSVGGVGETQYF
TGCAGCGTTGGCGGAGTGGGAGAGACCCAGTACTTC
>TRBJ2-3|TRBV10-3|-|-
CAINEDGSDLPGDTQYF
TGTGCCATCAATGAAGATGGCTCAGACCTACCCGGAGATACGCAGTATTTT
>TRBJ2-3|TRBV7-6|TRBD2|few
CASSLDTGGLTDTQYF
TGTGCCAGCAGCTTAGATACGGGGGGGCTCACAGATACGCAGTATTTT
>TRBJ1-1|TRBV5-1|TRBD1|-
CASSSDRLMRNTEAFF
TGCGCCAGCAGCTCGGACAGGTTGATGAGGAACACTGAAGCTTTCTTT
>TRBJ1-6|TRBV5-1|-|-
CASSYQQGSDSPLHF
TGCGCCAGCAGCTACCAACAGGGTTCAGATTCACCCCTCCACTTT
>TRBJ1-6|TRBV5-6|-|-
CASSLRSWGSPLHF
TGTGCCAGCAGCTTGAGGAGTTGGGGTTCACCCCTCCACTTT
>TRBJ2-7|TRBV29-1|TRBD2|few
CTKPREESYEQYF
TGCACTAAACCCCGGGAGGAATCCTACGAGCAGTACTTC
>TRBJ2-5|TRBV6-2/TRBV6-3|-|-
CASSYSVADTQETQYF
TGTGCCAGCAGTTACTCGGTAGCGGACACGCAAGAGACCCAGTACTTC
>TRBJ2-1|TRBV7-9|-|-
CASSLGGTSNEQFF
TGTGCCAGCAGCTTAGGGGGAACCTCCAATGAGCAGTTCTTC
>TRBJ2-4|TRBV4-1|-|-
CASSQVGGESQQYF
TGCGCCAGCAGCCAAGTTGGTGGGGAGTCACAACAGTACTTC
>TRBJ2-7|TRBV6-6|-|few
CASSSAVQDEQYF
TGTGCCAGCAGCTCGGCCGTGCAGGACGAGCAGTACTTC
>TRBJ2-7|TRBV3-1|TRBD2|once
CASSQATSGAYEQYF
TGTGCCAGCAGCCAAGCGACTAGCGGGGCCTACGAGCAGTACTTC
>TRBJ2-7|TRBV4-2|-|-
CASSQAPPHRVLENEQYF
TGTGCCAGCAGCCAGGCCCCGCCGCACAGGGTCTTAGAGAACGAGCAGTACTTC
>TRBJ2-7|TRBV3-1|-|-
CASSQMAYEQYF
TGTGCCAGCAGCCAAATGGCCTACGAGCAGTACTTC
>TRBJ1-6|TRBV5-1|-|-
CASSWAGGAANNSPLHF
TGCGCCAGCAGCTGGGCGGGGGGGGCCGCGAATAATTCACCCCTCCACTTT
>TRBJ2-2|TRBV7-6|TRBD2|-
CASSLELAGGNTGELFF
TGTGCCAGCAGCTTAGAACTAGCGGGGGGGAACACCGGGGAGCTGTTTTTT
>TRBJ1-1|TRBV12-3/TRBV12-4|TRBD1|-
CASRQTGGARRAFF
TGTGCCAGCAGACAAACAGGGGGCGCGAGGAGGGCTTTCTTT
>TRBJ2-1|TRBV4-1|TRBD2|-
CASSQDPYSGGSSYNEQFF
TGCGCCAGCAGCCAAGATCCGTATAGCGGGGGAAGCTCCTACAATGAGCAGTTCTTC
>TRBJ2-7|TRBV29-1|TRBD2|few
CSVPAGQAGGEQYF
TGCAGCGTCCCCGCAGGGCAAGCGGGAGGAGAGCAGTACTTC
>TRBJ2-7|TRBV6-6|-|-
CASREQVNPGYEQYF
TGTGCCAGCAGGGAACAGGTCAACCCGGGCTACGAGCAGTACTTC
>TRBJ1-5|TRBV7-2|-|-
CASSLIPVQGPNQPQHF
TGTGCCAGCAGCTTAATTCCGGTACAGGGCCCCAATCAGCCCCAGCATTTT
>TRBJ2-3|TRBV5-1|TRBD2|-
CASSTGLAATDTQYF
TGCGCCAGCAGCACGGGACTAGCAGCTACAGATACGCAGTATTTT